These 14 T cell receptor beta chains were sequenced from one sample in a study of regulatory T cells in long-lasting Graves disease. Construction of the TCR beta libraries employed iRepertoire HTBI primers in conjunction with Arm-PCR of CDR3 regions. TCRdb recomputed calls from the multiplex PCR reads with MiXCR, one row per CDR3 protein. The sample yields around 250,000 distinct CDR3 sequences, 20% seen once. Indicated time point: newly diagnosed GD, antithyroid drugs for less than 3 months. Following extraction of RNA from PBMCs, that RNA was used to make the TCR library. The sample consisted of peripheral blood mononuclear cells (PBMCs), taken at new diagnosis, from a patient treated with antithyroid drugs. The receptors shown here come from a female donor with Graves disease.

The table lists this clonotype with many counts. The V and J genes are TRBV7-8 and TRBJ1-4; D gene unclear. The CDR3 spans 14 residues. The V gene lost 0 bases and the J gene lost 4 bases, with 6 bases spanning the gap. Germline V gives CDR1 SGHVS, CDR2 FQNEAQ. The CDR3 here is CASSLAILNEKLFF. In nucleotides, the CDR3 is TGTGCCAGCAGCTTAGCGATTCTTAATGAAAAACTGTTTTTT. The full variable domain, with the rest looked up from reference TRBV7-8 and TRBJ1-4, is GAGVSQSPRYKVAKRGQDVALRCDPISGHVSLFWYQQALGQGPEFLTYFQNEAQLDKSGLPSDRFFAERPEGSVSTLKIQRTQQEDSAVYLCASSLAILNEKLFFGSGTQLSVL.

This clonotype was seen repeatedly, ten times or more. V usage is TRBV20-1 and J usage is TRBJ2-7, with D tentatively TRBD1 or TRBD2 (5 bases each). The germline V and J ends were trimmed by 2 bases and 3 bases, with 11 bases remaining between them. This CDR3 has 13 amino acids. CDR1 and CDR2 from the germline V gene are DFQATT and SNEGSKA (reference sequence). CDR3 sequence: CSARPGPYYEQYF. DNA of the CDR3: TGCAGTGCTAGACCGGGACCTTACTACGAGCAGTACTTC.

This clonotype was recorded many times. The V and J genes are TRBV5-1 and TRBJ2-3, with D tentatively TRBD1 (6 bases). Trimming pared 7 bases from V and 4 bases from J, leaving 13 bases between. Germline CDR1 is SGHRS and CDR2 is YFSETQ. The CDR3 has 13 residues. The CDR3 here is CASLTEGADTQYF. For the CDR3, the DNA is TGCGCCAGCCTGACAGAGGGGGCAGATACGCAGTATTTT.

The chain joins TRBV7-9 to TRBJ2-1; no reliable D call. V was cut by 4 bases and J by 0 bases, with 10 bases left in between. The CDR3 contains 15 residues. The germline CDR1 and CDR2 sequences are SEHNR and FQNEAQ (reference sequence). CDR3 sequence: CASSSIPSSYNEQFF. CDR3 DNA: TGTGCCAGCAGCTCGATCCCTAGCTCCTACAATGAGCAGTTCTTC. Supplemented by reference TRBV7-9 and TRBJ2-1, the full variable domain reads DTGVSQNPRHKITKRGQNVTFRCDPISEHNRLYWYRQTLGQGPEFLTYFQNEAQLEKSRLLSDRFSAERPKGSFSTLEIQRTEQGDSAMYLCASSSIPSSYNEQFFGPGTRLTVL.

The chain carries TRBV6-1 and TRBJ2-3; the D gene is possibly TRBD2 (6 bases). In germline, CDR1 is MNHNS, CDR2 SASEGT. CDR3 size: 15 residues. The V and J ends lost 6 bases and 6 bases respectively, with 19 bases between them. The CDR3 DNA reads as TGTGCCAGCAGCGGGAGAAACCTTCCCAGGGATACGCAGTATTTT. It yields the protein CASSGRNLPRDTQYF.

This clonotype was detected many times. V is TRBV11-3 and J is TRBJ2-7; TRBD1 matches 7 bases. J gave up 4 bases and V 5 bases, and 8 bases lay outside the gene matches. The CDR3 has 14 residues. Germline V gene data show CDR1 as SGHNT and CDR2 as YENEEA. CDR3 loop: CASSHTGDSYEQYF. The CDR3 coding sequence is TGTGCCAGCAGCCATACCGGGGACAGTTACGAGCAGTACTTC. The full variable domain, rest sourced from reference TRBV11-3 and TRBJ2-7, is EAGVVQSPRYKIIEKKQPVAFWCNPISGHNTLYWYLQNLGQGPELLIRYENEEAVDDSQLPKDRFSAERLKGVDSTLKIQPAELGDSAVYLCASSHTGDSYEQYFGPGTRLTVT.

This clonotype was recorded at least ten times. The rearrangement uses TRBV19 and TRBJ1-1; 8 nucleotides match TRBD1. Trimming at V came to 5 bases and at J to 4 bases, leaving 3 bases not matched to a gene. The germline gives CDR1 LNHDA, CDR2 SQIVND (reference sequence). This CDR3 has 13 residues. CDR3 sequence (DNA): TGTGCCAGTAGTCAGACAGGGGCCACTGAAGCTTTCTTT. Protein product: CASSQTGATEAFF.

This clonotype has at least ten counts. The chain has TRBV28 and TRBJ2-7; 7 bases agree with TRBD1. Trimming removed 8 bases from V and 0 bases from J; junction bases left unmatched: 10. The CDR3 consists of 15 residues. Germline V lookup: CDR1 MDHEN, CDR2 SYDVKM. In DNA, the CDR3 is TGTGCCAGCGGGCGGCCAGGGGGTGCCTCCTACGAGCAGTACTTC. This translates into CASGRPGGASYEQYF.

Many counts were recorded for this clonotype. As DNA, the CDR3 is TGTGCCAGCAGCTTAGCGATACGGGGCTATGGCTACACCTTC. It is translated as CASSLAIRGYGYTF. The chain recombines TRBV7-9 with TRBJ1-2, with D unclear. V gave up 0 bases and J gave up 4 bases, with 9 bases separating them. In germline, CDR1 is SEHNR, CDR2 FQNEAQ (reference sequence). CDR3 size: 14 residues.

This clonotype was recorded at least ten times. This chain connects TRBV5-4 to TRBJ2-7; D perhaps matches TRBD1 (6 bases). The CDR3 totals 15 residues. With 2 bases removed from V and 4 bases from J, the gap between germline ends came to 16 bases. The V gene's germline CDR1 is SGHNT and CDR2 YYREEE (reference sequence). The CDR3 is CASSLGDIGTYEQYF. CDR3 sequence (DNA): TGTGCCAGCAGCTTAGGGGACATCGGCACATACGAGCAGTACTTC.

The sample holds many counts of this clonotype. V is TRBV20-1 and J is TRBJ2-1; possibly TRBD1 for D (6 bases). With 0 bases removed from V and 2 bases from J, the gap between germline ends came to 14 bases. In germline, CDR1 is DFQATT, CDR2 SNEGSKA (reference sequence). CDR3 length: 16 amino acids. The CDR3: CSARDYRELPYNEQFF. CDR3 nucleotides: TGCAGTGCTAGAGATTACAGGGAGCTCCCCTACAATGAGCAGTTCTTC.

This clonotype occurred once. A far larger clone is just one base off, so this is likely a read error. The rearrangement uses TRBV5-1 and TRBJ2-7, with D possibly being TRBD2 (6 bases). The V gene's germline CDR1 is SGHRS and CDR2 YFSETQ. CDR3 length: 19 amino acids. Between the trimmed V and J ends, which lost 0 bases and 7 bases, there was a span of 29 bases. CDR3 bases: TGCGCCAGCAGCTTGGAGGGTTTTCTCAAGGGAGGCACCTACAATGAGCAGTACTTC. Residues: CASSLEGFLKGGTYNEQYF. Variable domain in full (rest from reference TRBV5-1 and TRBJ2-7): KAGVTQTPRYLIKTRGQQVTLSCSPISGHRSVSWYQQTPGQGLQFLFEYFSETQRNKGNFPGRFSGRQFSNSRSEMNVSTLELGDSALYLCASSLEGFLKGGTYNEQYFGPGTRLTVT.

This clonotype was found a few times. The chain joins TRBV11-3 to TRBJ2-1, with TRBD1 matching over 9 bases. The V gene's germline CDR1 is SGHNT and CDR2 YENEEA. The CDR3 consists of 14 residues. The trim removed 6 bases at V and 3 bases at J, leaving 3 bases unmatched. Written as DNA, the CDR3 is TGTGCCAGCAGGAGGACAGGGGTCTACAATGAGCAGTTCTTC. Its protein is CASRRTGVYNEQFF. The full variable domain, with the rest looked up from reference TRBV11-3 and TRBJ2-1, is EAGVVQSPRYKIIEKKQPVAFWCNPISGHNTLYWYLQNLGQGPELLIRYENEEAVDDSQLPKDRFSAERLKGVDSTLKIQPAELGDSAVYLCASRRTGVYNEQFFGPGTRLTVL.

This clonotype was seen at least ten times. The chain combines TRBV7-2 with TRBJ2-5; D call uncertain. This CDR3 comprises 11 residues. CDR1 SGHTA and CDR2 FQGNSA come from the germline V gene. Trimming took off 5 bases at V and 2 bases at J, with 3 bases between the two ends. CDR3 nucleotides: TGTGCCAGCAGCCAACAAGAGACCCAGTACTTC. Translating gives CASSQQETQYF.